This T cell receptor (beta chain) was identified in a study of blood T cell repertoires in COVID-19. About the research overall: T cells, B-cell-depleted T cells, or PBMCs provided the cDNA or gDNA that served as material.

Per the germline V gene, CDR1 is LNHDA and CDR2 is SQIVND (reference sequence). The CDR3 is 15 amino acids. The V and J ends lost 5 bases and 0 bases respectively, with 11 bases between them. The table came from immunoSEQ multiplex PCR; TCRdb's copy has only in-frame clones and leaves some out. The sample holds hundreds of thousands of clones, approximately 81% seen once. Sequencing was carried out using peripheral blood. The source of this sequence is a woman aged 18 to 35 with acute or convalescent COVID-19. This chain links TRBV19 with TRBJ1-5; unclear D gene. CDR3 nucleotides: TGTGCCAGTAGTCTCCGACAAGATAGCAATCAGCCCCAGCATTTT. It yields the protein CASSLRQDSNQPQHF.